The source of this T cell receptor (beta chain) is a study of Graves' ophthalmopathy and Graves' hyperthyroidism. Background on the study: Peripheral blood samples were taken at initial diagnosis, before any treatment.

Amplification of the TCR beta CDR3 regions used RNA transcripts (as template). After a first-round RT-PCR with HTBI primers, a second-round multiplex PCR was run. TCRdb analysed the multiplex PCR reads with MiXCR anew, one entry per CDR3 protein. The table includes just over 400,000 distinct CDR3 sequences, over 20% detected once. Points from the study as a whole: Most expanded thyroid clonotypes above 0.001 frequency also appeared in blood. Sensitivity of approximately 90% and specificity of almost 83% were achieved when a 13-signature model separated ophthalmopathy from stable hyperthyroidism.

Diagnosis relied on clinical symptoms, serum thyroxine, TRAb, thyroid ultrasound and orbital computed tomography. This clonotype was seen at least ten times. What it binds is not known. An end of the junction does not agree with germline; a read error may underlie this. This CDR3 spans 14 amino acids. Germline V CDR1 and CDR2: SGHVS, FQNEAQ. The chain is built from TRBV7-8 and TRBJ1-1, with TRBD1 identical over 8 bases. The sample taken for sequencing was peripheral blood. The TCR sequence derives from a woman in her late teens or twenties with stable Graves' hyperthyroidism. CDR3 in DNA: TGTGCCAGCAGCTTAGGGACAGGGAACACTGGAGCTTTCTTT. Translating it yields CASSLGTGNTGAFF.